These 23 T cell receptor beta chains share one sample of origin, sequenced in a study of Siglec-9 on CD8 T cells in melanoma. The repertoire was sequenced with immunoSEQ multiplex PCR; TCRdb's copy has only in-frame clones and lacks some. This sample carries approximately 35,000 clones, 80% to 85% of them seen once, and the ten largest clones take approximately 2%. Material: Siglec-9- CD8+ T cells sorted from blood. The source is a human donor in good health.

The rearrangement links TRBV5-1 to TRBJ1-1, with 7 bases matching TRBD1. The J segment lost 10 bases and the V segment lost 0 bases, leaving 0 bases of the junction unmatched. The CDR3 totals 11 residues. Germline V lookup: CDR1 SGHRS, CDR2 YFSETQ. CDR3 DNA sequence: TGCGCCAGCAGCTTGGGACAGGGAGCTTTCTTT. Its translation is CASSLGQGAFF. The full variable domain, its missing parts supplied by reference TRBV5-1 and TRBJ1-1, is KAGVTQTPRYLIKTRGQQVTLSCSPISGHRSVSWYQQTPGQGLQFLFEYFSETQRNKGNFPGRFSGRQFSNSRSEMNVSTLELGDSALYLCASSLGQGAFFGQGTRLTVV.

CDR3: CASSLTRGRPEKLFF. The CDR3 nucleotides are TGTGCCAGTAGTCTCACCAGGGGGCGTCCCGAAAAACTGTTTTTT. V and J are TRBV19 and TRBJ1-4; 8 nucleotides match TRBD1. The CDR3 has 15 residues. Germline CDR1 LNHDA, CDR2 SQIVND (reference sequence). The V segment lost 5 bases and the J segment 8 bases; nucleotides outside the gene matches: 10. The full variable domain, rest sourced from reference TRBV19 and TRBJ1-4, is DGGITQSPKYLFRKEGQNVTLSCEQNLNHDAMYWYRQDPGQGLRLIYYSQIVNDFQKGDIAEGYSVSREKKESFPLTVTSAQKNPTAFYLCASSLTRGRPEKLFFGSGTQLSVL.

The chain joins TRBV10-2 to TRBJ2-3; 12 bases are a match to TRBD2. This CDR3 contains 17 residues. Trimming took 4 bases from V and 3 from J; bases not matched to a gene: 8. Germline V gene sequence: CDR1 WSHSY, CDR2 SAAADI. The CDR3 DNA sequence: TGCGCCAGCAGTGGGCTCCTAGCGGGGGGGCCGACAGATACGCAGTATTTT. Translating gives CASSGLLAGGPTDTQYF.

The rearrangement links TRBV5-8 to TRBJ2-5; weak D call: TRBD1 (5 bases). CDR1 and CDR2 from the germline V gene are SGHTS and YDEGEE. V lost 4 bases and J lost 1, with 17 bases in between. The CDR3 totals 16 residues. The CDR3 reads CASSPNQGWGQETQYF. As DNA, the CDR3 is TGTGCCAGCAGCCCGAACCAGGGATGGGGCCAAGAGACCCAGTACTTC.

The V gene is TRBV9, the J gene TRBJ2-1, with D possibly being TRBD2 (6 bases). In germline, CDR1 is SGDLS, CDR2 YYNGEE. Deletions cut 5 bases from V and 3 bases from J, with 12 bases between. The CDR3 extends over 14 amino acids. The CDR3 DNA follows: TGTGCCAGCAGTACTCCCGGGGGCTACAATGAGCAGTTCTTC. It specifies CASSTPGGYNEQFF. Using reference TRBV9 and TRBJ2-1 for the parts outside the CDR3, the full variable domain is DSGVTQTPKHLITATGQRVTLRCSPRSGDLSVYWYQQSLDQGLQFLIQYYNGEERAKGNILERFSAQQFPDLHSELNLSSLELGDSALYFCASSTPGGYNEQFFGPGTRLTVL.

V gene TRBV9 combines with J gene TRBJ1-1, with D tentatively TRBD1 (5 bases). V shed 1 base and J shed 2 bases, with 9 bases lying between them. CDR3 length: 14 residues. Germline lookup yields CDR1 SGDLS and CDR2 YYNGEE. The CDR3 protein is CASSVQGTNTEAFF. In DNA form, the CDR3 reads TGTGCCAGCAGCGTACAAGGGACCAACACTGAAGCTTTCTTT. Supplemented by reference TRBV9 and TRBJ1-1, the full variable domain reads DSGVTQTPKHLITATGQRVTLRCSPRSGDLSVYWYQQSLDQGLQFLIQYYNGEERAKGNILERFSAQQFPDLHSELNLSSLELGDSALYFCASSVQGTNTEAFFGQGTRLTVV.

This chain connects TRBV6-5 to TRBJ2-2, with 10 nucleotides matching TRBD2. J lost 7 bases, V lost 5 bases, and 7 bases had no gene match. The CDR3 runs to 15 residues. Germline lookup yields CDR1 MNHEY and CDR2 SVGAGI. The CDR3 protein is CASSPSGSRGGELFF. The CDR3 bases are TGTGCCAGCAGTCCTAGCGGGAGCAGGGGCGGGGAGCTGTTTTTT.

In DNA, the CDR3 is TGTGCCAGCAGCTTGGGAGAGGACTCTTCCTACGAGCAGTACTTC. Encoded protein: CASSLGEDSSYEQYF. This chain links TRBV13 with TRBJ2-7; D may be TRBD2 (5 bases). Germline V gene sequence: CDR1 PRHDT, CDR2 FYEKMQ (reference sequence). The germline V and J ends were trimmed by 3 bases and 1 base, with 13 bases remaining between them. The CDR3 contains 15 residues.

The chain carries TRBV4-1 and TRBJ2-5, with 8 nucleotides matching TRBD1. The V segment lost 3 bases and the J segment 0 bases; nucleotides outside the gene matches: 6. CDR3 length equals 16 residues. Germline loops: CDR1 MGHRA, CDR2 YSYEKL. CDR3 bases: TGCGCCAGCAGCCAGGTAGACAGGGGAAACCAAGAGACCCAGTACTTC. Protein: CASSQVDRGNQETQYF.

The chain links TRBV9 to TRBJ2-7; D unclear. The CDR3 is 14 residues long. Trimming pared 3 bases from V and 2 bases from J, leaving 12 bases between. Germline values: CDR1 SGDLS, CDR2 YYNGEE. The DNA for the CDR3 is TGTGCCAGCAGCGCCCCGGACCGAGCCTACGAGCAGTACTTC. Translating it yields CASSAPDRAYEQYF.

This chain's CDR3 is CASSLDTNSGNTIYF. CDR3 coding DNA: TGCGCCAGCAGCTTGGACACCAACTCTGGAAACACCATATATTTT. This chain joins TRBV5-1 and TRBJ1-3; D uncertain. Trimming left V 0 bases short and J 0 bases short, with 7 bases between. This CDR3 spans 15 amino acids. Germline-derived CDR1 and CDR2 are SGHRS and YFSETQ.

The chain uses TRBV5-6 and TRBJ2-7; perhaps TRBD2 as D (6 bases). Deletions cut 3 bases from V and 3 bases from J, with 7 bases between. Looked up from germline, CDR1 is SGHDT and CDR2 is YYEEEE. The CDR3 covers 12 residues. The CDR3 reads CASSYSGYEQYF. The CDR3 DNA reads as TGTGCCAGCAGCTATAGCGGCTACGAGCAGTACTTC.

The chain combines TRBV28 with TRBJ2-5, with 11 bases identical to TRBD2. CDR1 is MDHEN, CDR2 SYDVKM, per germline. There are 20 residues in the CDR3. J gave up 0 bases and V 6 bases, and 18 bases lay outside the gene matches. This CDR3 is CASSRRGSLRTSGYQETQYF. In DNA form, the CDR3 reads TGTGCCAGCAGCCGCAGGGGGAGCCTCCGGACTAGCGGGTACCAAGAGACCCAGTACTTC.

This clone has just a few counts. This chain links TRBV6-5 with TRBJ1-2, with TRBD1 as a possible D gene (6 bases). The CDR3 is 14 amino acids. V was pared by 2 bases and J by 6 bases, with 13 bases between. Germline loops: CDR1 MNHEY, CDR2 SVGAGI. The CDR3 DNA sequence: TGTGCCAGCAGTTACGGGGGCCCCTCTGATGGCTACACCTTC. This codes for CASSYGGPSDGYTF.

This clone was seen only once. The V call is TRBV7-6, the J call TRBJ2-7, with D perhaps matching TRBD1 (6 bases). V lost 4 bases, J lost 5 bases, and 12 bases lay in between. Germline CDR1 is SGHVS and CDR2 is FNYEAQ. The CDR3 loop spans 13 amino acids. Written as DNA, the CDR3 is TGTGCCAGCAGCTCCCGGCCAGGGGACGAGCAGTACTTC. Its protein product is CASSSRPGDEQYF.

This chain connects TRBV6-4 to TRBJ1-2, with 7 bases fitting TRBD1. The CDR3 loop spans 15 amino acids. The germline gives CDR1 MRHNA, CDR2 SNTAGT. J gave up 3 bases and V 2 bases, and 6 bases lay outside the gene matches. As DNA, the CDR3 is TGTGCCAGCAGTGACACAGGGGCGGCCCACTATGGCTACACCTTC. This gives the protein CASSDTGAAHYGYTF.

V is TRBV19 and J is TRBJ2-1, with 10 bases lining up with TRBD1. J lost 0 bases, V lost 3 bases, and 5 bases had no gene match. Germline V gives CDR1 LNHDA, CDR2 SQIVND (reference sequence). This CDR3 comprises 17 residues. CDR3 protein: CASSMDRGSSSYNEQFF. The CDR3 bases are TGTGCCAGTAGTATGGACAGGGGGTCGAGCTCCTACAATGAGCAGTTCTTC. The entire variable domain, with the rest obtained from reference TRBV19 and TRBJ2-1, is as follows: DGGITQSPKYLFRKEGQNVTLSCEQNLNHDAMYWYRQDPGQGLRLIYYSQIVNDFQKGDIAEGYSVSREKKESFPLTVTSAQKNPTAFYLCASSMDRGSSSYNEQFFGPGTRLTVL.

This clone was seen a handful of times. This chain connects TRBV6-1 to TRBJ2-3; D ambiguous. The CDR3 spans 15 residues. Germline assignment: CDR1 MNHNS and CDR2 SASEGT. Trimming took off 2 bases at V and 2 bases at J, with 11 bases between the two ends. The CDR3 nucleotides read TGTGCCAGCAGTGAATATATCAGAGCCACAGATACGCAGTATTTT. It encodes CASSEYIRATDTQYF.

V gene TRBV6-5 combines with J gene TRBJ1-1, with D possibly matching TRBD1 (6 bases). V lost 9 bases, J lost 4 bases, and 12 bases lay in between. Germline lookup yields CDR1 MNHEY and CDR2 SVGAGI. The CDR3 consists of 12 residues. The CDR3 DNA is TGTGCCAGTTTAGGAGGGGGCACTGAAGCTTTCTTT. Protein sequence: CASLGGGTEAFF.

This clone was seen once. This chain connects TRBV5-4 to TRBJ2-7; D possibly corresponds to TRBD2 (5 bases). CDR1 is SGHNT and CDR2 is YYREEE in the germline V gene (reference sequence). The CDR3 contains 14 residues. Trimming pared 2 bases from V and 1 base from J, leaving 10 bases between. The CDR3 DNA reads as TGTGCCAGCAGCTTATCGGGGTTATCCTACGAGCAGTACTTC. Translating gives CASSLSGLSYEQYF.

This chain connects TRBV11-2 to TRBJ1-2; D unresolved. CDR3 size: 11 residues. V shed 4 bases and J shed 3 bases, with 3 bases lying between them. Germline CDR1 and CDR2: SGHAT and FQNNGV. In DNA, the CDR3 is TGTGCCAGCAGCTGGTACTATGGCTACACCTTC. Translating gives CASSWYYGYTF.

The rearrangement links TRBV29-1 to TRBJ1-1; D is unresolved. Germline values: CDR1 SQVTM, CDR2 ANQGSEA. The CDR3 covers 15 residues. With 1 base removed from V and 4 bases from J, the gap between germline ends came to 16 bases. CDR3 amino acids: CSVEGAGAGTTEAFF. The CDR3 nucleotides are TGCAGCGTTGAAGGGGCCGGAGCAGGTACCACTGAAGCTTTCTTT.

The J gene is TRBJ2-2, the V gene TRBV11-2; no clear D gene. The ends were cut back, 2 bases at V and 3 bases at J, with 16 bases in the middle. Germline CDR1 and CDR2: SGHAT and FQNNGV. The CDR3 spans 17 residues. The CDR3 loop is CASSLRARALDTGELFF. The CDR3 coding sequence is TGTGCCAGCAGCTTAAGGGCCCGGGCCTTAGACACCGGGGAGCTGTTTTTT.